This T cell receptor (beta chain) was documented in a study of radiotherapy plus CTLA-4 blockade in lung cancer. Background on the study: The study recorded objective responses in around a sixth of patients and disease control in 31%.

Assay: immunoSEQ multiplex PCR; the TCRdb copy retains only in-frame clones and omits some. The sample shows approximately 82,000 clones, over 75% of them seen only once. Points from the study as a whole: In blood, after radiotherapy plus ipilimumab, tumor-derived TCR clones expanded.

Per germline, CDR1 MNHNS and CDR2 SASEGT. This CDR3 spans 12 amino acids. Trimming took off 6 bases at V and 7 bases at J, with 9 bases between the two ends. This clone appeared a single time. The antigen is undetermined. The rearrangement links TRBV6-1 to TRBJ1-4; no firm D call. This clonotype was obtained from a human donor with non-small cell lung cancer that progressed on radiotherapy plus ipilimumab. This specimen was peripheral blood, taken from a patient treated with radiotherapy plus ipilimumab. CDR3: CASSVGGEKLFF. CDR3 nucleotides: TGTGCCAGCAGCGTGGGAGGTGAAAAACTGTTTTTT.